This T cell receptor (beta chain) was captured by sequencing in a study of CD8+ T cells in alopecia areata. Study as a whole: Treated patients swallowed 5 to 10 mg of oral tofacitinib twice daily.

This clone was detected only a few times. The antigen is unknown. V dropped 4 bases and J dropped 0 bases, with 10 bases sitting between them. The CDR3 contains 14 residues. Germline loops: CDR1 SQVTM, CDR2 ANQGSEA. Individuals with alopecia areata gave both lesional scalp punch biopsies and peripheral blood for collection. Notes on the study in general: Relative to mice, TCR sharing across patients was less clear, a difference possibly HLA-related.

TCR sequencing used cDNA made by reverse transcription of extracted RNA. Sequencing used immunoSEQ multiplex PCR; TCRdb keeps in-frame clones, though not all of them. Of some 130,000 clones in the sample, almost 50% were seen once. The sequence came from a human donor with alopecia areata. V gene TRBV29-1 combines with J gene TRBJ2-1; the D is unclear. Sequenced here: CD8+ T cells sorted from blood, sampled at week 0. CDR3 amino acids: CSVVRPSSYNEQFF. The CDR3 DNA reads TGCAGCGTTGTCAGGCCGAGCTCCTACAATGAGCAGTTCTTC.